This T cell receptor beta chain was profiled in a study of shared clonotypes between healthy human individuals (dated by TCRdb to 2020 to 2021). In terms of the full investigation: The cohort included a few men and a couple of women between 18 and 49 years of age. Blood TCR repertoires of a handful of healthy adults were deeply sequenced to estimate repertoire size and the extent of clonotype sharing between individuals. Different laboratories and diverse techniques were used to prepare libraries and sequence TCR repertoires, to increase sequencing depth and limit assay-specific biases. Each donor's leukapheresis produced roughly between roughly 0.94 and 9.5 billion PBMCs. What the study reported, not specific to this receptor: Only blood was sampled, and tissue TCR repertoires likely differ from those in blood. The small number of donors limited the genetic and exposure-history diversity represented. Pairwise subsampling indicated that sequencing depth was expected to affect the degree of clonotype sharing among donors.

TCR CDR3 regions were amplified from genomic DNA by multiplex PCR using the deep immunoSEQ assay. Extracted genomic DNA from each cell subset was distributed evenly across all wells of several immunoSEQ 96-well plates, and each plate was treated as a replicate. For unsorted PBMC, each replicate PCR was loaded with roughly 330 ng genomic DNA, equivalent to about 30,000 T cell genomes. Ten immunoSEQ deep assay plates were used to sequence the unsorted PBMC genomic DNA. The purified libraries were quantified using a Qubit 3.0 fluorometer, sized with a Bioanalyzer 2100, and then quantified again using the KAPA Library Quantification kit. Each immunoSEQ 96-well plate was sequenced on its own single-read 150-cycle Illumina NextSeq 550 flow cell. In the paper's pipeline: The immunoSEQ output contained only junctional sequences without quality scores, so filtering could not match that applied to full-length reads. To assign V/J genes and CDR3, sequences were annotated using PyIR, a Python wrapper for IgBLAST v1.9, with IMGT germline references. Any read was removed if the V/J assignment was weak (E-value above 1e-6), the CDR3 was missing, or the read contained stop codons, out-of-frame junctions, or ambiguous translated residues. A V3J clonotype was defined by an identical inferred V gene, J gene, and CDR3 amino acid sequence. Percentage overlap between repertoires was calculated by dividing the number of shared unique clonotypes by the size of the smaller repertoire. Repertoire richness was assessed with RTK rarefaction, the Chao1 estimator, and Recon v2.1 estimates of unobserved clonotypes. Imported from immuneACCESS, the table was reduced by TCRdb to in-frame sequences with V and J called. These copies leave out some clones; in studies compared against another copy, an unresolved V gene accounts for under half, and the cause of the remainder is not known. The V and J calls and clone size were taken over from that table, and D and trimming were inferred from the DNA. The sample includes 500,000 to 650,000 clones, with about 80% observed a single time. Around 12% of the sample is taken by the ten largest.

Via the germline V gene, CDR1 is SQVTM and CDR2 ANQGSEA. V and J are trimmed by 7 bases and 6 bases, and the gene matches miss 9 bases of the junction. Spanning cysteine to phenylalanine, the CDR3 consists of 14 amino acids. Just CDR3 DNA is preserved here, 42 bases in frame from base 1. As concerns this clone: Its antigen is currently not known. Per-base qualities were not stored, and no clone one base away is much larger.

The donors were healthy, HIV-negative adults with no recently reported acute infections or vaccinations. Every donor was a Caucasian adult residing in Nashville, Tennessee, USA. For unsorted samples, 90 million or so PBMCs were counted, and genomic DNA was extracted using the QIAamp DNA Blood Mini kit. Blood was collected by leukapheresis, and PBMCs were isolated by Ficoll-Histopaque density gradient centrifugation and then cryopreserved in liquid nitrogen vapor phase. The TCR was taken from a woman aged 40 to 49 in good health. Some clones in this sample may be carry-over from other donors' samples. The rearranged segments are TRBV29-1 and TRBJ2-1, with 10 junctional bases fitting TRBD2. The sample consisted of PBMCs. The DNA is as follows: TGCAGCGCGACAGGACTAGCGGACCCCAATGAGCAGTTCTTC. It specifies CSATGLADPNEQFF.